The sequence of this T cell receptor (beta chain) was determined in a study of CD8+ T cells in alopecia areata. Overall study: Tofacitinib exposure lasted 6 to 18 months, followed by 6 months off drug. Patients given treatment had severity scored by the percentage of scalp area affected. Broader study findings: Elevated clonality characterized lesional scalp relative to normal scalp, particularly in alopecia totalis/universalis. Many expanded lesional clones stayed in scalp and blood while on tofacitinib.

The CDR3 sequence is 13 residues long. Trimming took off 3 bases at V and 0 bases at J, with 9 bases between the two ends. The germline V gene encodes CDR1 GTSNPN and CDR2 SVGIG (reference sequence). The treatment was: oral pan-JAK inhibitor, 5-10 mg twice daily. This clone was recorded a few times. The target antigen is unknown. As the sequencing template, cDNA was produced by extracting RNA and reverse transcribing it. Repertoires were generated with immunoSEQ multiplex PCR, while TCRdb's copy carries only in-frame clones and drops some. Of about 180,000 clones detected, roughly 58% appear once; the ten largest clones hold under 20%.

The sample consisted of CD4+ T cells sorted from blood, taken between weeks 55 and 65, from a patient treated with tofacitinib. The V and J genes are TRBV30 and TRBJ2-7; D is ambiguous. This TCR was sampled from a human donor with alopecia areata. The CDR3 DNA reads TGTGCCTGGAGGGGCGTGTTCTCCTACGAGCAGTACTTC. Translated: CAWRGVFSYEQYF.